This T cell receptor beta chain was obtained from a study of shared clonotypes between healthy human individuals. The method was immunoSEQ multiplex PCR; TCRdb's version includes in-frame clones alone and lacks a portion of them. Here the sample spans over 2 million clones, about 95% being singletons. Naive-designated CD8 cells lacked CD45RO, were positively enriched for CCR7, and omitted terminally differentiated effector memory CD45RA+ cells. This CDR3 comprises 14 residues. Germline V lookup: CDR1 MGHRA, CDR2 YSYEKL. The V segment lost 2 bases and the J segment 6 bases; nucleotides outside the gene matches: 6.

This sequence joins TRBV4-1 and TRBJ2-7, with 8 positions matching TRBD1. The clonotype comes from a man younger than 30 in good health. The specimen was naive CD8+ T cells sorted from blood. In DNA form, the CDR3 reads TGCGCCAGCAGCCAAAATACCAGGGGGCTCGAGCAGTACTTC. Its protein product is CASSQNTRGLEQYF.